This T cell receptor beta chain was recorded in a study of CD8 T cells in Susac syndrome. An amount of RNA that ranged from about 0.45 to 1 ug was reverse transcribed with random hexamers. TCRdb recomputed calls from the immunoSEQ multiplex PCR reads with MiXCR, one row per CDR3 protein. The repertoire holds about 210,000 distinct CDR3 sequences, with around 96% as singletons. The authors sequenced TCR beta from blood CD8+ and CD4+ T cells. Isolation of CD8+ and CD4+ T cells was performed negatively, whereas enrichment of TEMRA cells was done by FACS. The CDR3 spans 14 residues. The ends were cut back, 5 bases at V and 5 bases at J, with 13 bases in the middle.

Sequenced input: CD4+ T cells from PBMCs. The clonotype was recovered from a human donor with multiple sclerosis. J is TRBJ1-5 and V is TRBV12-3 or TRBV12-4; possible D gene TRBD1, 6 bases. CDR3 protein: CASSPGGGDQPQHF. The CDR3 nucleotides read TGTGCCAGCAGTCCAGGAGGGGGGGATCAGCCCCAGCATTTT.